This T cell receptor (beta chain) was found in a study of blood T cell repertoires in COVID-19. CDR1 and CDR2 from the germline V gene are SGDLS and YYNGEE. This CDR3 comprises 15 residues. V shed 4 bases and J 8 bases; nucleotides not matched to a gene: 12. Methods used by the authors: Amplified reference gene primers provided the basis for estimating nucleated cell counts. Clones were read by immunoSEQ multiplex PCR, and TCRdb kept only the in-frame ones, dropping some. V and J calls and clone size are those listed in that table; D and trimming were worked out from the DNA. The data hold 200,000 to 300,000 clones, with 86% observed a single time.

The source of this sequence is an older woman who had recovered from COVID-19. The gene calls are TRBV9 and TRBJ1-2; 9 bases are shared with TRBD1. The specimen sequenced was peripheral blood. In nucleotides, the CDR3 is TGTGCCAGCAGCCCTCCCGGGACAGGGCTCAGGGGCTACACCTTC. Amino acids: CASSPPGTGLRGYTF.